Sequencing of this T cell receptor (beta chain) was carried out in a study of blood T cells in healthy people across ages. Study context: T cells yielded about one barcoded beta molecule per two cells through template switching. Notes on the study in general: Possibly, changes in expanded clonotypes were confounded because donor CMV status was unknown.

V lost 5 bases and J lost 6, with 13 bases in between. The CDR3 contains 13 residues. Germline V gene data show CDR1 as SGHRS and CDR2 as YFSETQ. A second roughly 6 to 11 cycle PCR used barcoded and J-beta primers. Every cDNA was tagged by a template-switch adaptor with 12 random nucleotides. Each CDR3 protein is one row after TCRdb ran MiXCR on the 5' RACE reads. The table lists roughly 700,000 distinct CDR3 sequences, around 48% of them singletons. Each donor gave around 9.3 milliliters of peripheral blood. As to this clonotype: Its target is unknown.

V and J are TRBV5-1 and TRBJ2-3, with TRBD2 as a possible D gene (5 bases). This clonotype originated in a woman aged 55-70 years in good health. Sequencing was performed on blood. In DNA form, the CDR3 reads TGCGCCAGCAGGATGGCGGGCCCCGATACGCAGTATTTT. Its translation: CASRMAGPDTQYF.